A single sample gave rise to the 4 T cell receptor beta chains below, sequenced in a study of blood T cells in healthy people across ages. Then a second PCR, running roughly 7 to 11 cycles, was carried out with a sample-barcoded 5' primer and a J-beta primer mix. From the 5' RACE reads, TCRdb called clonotypes with MiXCR, one entry per CDR3 protein. The data contain about 800,000 distinct CDR3 sequences, roughly 25% of them singletons. This same sample was also part of a study on T cells of mothers and their children.

Sequencing was done on a sample of blood. These TCRs come from a boy aged 5 to 17 in good health.

V is TRBV25-1 and J is TRBJ1-5; 8 bases are shared with TRBD1. This CDR3 has 13 amino acids. Germline V gene lookup returns CDR1 MGHDK and CDR2 SYGVNS. V lost 4 bases, J lost 6 bases, and 2 bases stayed unmatched. This chain's CDR3 is CASSAQGGQPQHF. The CDR3, as DNA: TGTGCCAGCAGTGCACAGGGGGGTCAGCCCCAGCATTTT.

This chain uses TRBV5-1 with TRBJ2-1; the D call may be TRBD1 or TRBD2 (8 bases each). V lost 3 bases, J lost 3 bases, and 19 bases lay in between. Germline V gene sequence: CDR1 SGHRS, CDR2 YFSETQ. CDR3 length: 17 residues. The CDR3 loop reads CASSSGLGGTGYNEQFF. CDR3 bases: TGCGCCAGCAGCTCGGGACTAGGAGGGACAGGCTACAATGAGCAGTTCTTC.

This clonotype was seen a handful of times. The rearrangement joins TRBV9 to TRBJ2-1; TRBD2 matches at 7 bases. Germline assignment: CDR1 SGDLS and CDR2 YYNGEE. This CDR3 has 16 amino acids. Trimming at V came to 3 bases and at J to 7 bases, leaving 13 bases not matched to a gene. The chain's CDR3 is CASSDPVTSSGNEQFF. The CDR3 nucleotides read TGTGCCAGCAGCGATCCCGTGACTAGCTCGGGGAATGAGCAGTTCTTC.

In its sample, this clonotype was seen a few times. The chain couples TRBV12-3 or TRBV12-4 to TRBJ2-7; possible D gene TRBD1, 6 bases. CDR3 length: 13 amino acids. V was shortened by 5 bases and J by 5 bases, with 13 bases between the two germline ends. The CDR3 region is CASSPHTGNEQYF. In DNA form, the CDR3 reads TGTGCCAGCAGTCCGCACACAGGGAACGAGCAGTACTTC.